The text below deals with one TCR beta chain. This clonotype was seen more than once but under ten times. Its binding antigen is unknown. No base quality information exists; no much larger clone differs at one position. Germline trimming amounts to 5 bases on V and 8 bases on J, with 2 as the count of junction bases outside the gene matches. From the cysteine up to the phenylalanine, the CDR3 has a length of 11 residues. Left in the record is the CDR3 DNA by itself, 33 bases read in frame from the first base. RNA was extracted using the RNeasy kit, and roughly 0.5 to 1 microgram was reverse transcribed with random hexamers. The immunoSEQ multiplex PCR assay, covering 54 Vbeta and 13 Jbeta segments, was used to amplify TCR beta CDR3 regions. To correct PCR amplification bias, a synthetic template baseline was used for both primer optimization and computational correction. Per the original workflow: Reads were annotated to V, D and J genes per IMGT and analyzed with immunoSEQ Analyzer, keeping only productive sequences. Clonality was computed as one minus Shannon entropy normalized by log2 of the number of productive unique sequences. For each patient and control, public and private clones were evaluated among the 100 most prevalent clones. A clone was defined as Susac-specific if it was absent from the healthy and MS cohorts, from some 980 published viral clones and from other ImmuneACCESS disease sequences. Using fastp trimming at Q25 and MiXCR clonotype assembly, TCRdb reanalyzed the public sequencing data and kept in-frame beta chains. Here each entry gathers all rows of one CDR3 protein and keeps the most common genes and DNA. In this record, the V and J calls reflect TCRdb's handling and not the investigators' own analysis. Across this sample there are 120,000 or so distinct CDR3 sequences, with more than 85% seen only once. In total, the top ten clones hold 0.093% of the sample.

The entry originates in a study of CD8 T cells in Susac syndrome (dated by TCRdb to the late 2010s). Notes on the research overall: The study used repertoire sequencing to test whether antigen drove CD8+ T cell activation and differentiation in Susac syndrome.

Findings and caveats that apply to the study as a whole: The number of individuals in the TCR sequencing and HLA analysis was acknowledged as relatively small.

Peripheral blood CD8+ and CD4+ T cells from healthy donors, Susac syndrome patients and multiple sclerosis patients were profiled by high-throughput TCR beta sequencing. Multiple sclerosis controls were treatment-naive patients with stable or active relapsing-remitting disease fulfilling revised McDonald criteria. CD8+ TEMRA cells were enriched by FACS, while bulk CD8+ and CD4+ T cells were purified by magnetic negative isolation. Blood was drawn into EDTA tubes, processed within 24 hours, and PBMCs were isolated by density gradient centrifugation. PBMCs intended for TCR sequencing were cryopreserved in liquid nitrogen and thawed later in a water bath at 37 degrees C. A purity of at least 90% was achieved for sorted or isolated CD4+, CD8+ and CD8+ TEMRA cells.

This chain is built from TRBV12-3 or TRBV12-4 and TRBJ1-1, with 7 junctional bases fitting TRBD1. The TCR originated in a human donor with multiple sclerosis. The material sequenced was CD4+ T cells from PBMCs. The CDR3 region: CASSPGQEAFF. At the DNA level, the sequence is TGTGCCAGCAGTCCGGGACAGGAAGCTTTCTTT.